Presented here are 21 T cell receptor beta chains from one specimen sequenced in a study of T cell repertoires in aging, cancer and after chemotherapy. Multiplex touch-down PCR with TRB-A/B primers amplified rearranged V-D-J TRB sequences. TCRdb re-analysed the multiplex PCR reads in MiXCR, keeping a single row per CDR3 protein. The data hold some 9,000 distinct CDR3 sequences, with approximately 25% observed a single time. Peripheral blood genomic DNA, not sorted cells or RNA, was the template. Sequencing input: blood. The receptor set was obtained from a human donor with a blood cancer.

This clonotype is medium-sized. The chain couples TRBV12-3 or TRBV12-4 to TRBJ1-2; TRBD1 is a possible D gene (5 bases). Trimming stripped 3 bases from V and 10 bases from J, with 18 bases between. The CDR3 sequence is 14 residues long. This CDR3 is CASSFSGFGADYTF. In DNA form, the CDR3 reads TGTGCCAGCAGTTTCTCCGGTTTCGGGGCCGACTACACCTTC.

Within the sample, this clonotype is medium-sized. The gene calls are TRBV30 and TRBJ2-7; 11 bases fit TRBD1. CDR1 and CDR2 from the germline V gene are GTSNPN and SVGIG (reference sequence). The V and J ends lost 2 bases and 2 bases, in that order; junction bases with no gene match: 5. The CDR3 is made up of 15 amino acids. The DNA for the CDR3 is TGTGCCTGGAGTCCTAGGACAGGGGGCGCCTACGAGCAGTACTTC. Residues: CAWSPRTGGAYEQYF.

This chain connects TRBV5-1 to TRBJ1-2; 7 bases agree with TRBD1. The CDR3 loop spans 13 amino acids. The germline CDR1 and CDR2 sequences are SGHRS and YFSETQ. Losses at the gene ends were 4 bases for V and 4 bases for J; bases not matched to a gene: 4. For the CDR3, the DNA is TGCGCCAGCAGCAAGGGACAGACCTATGGCTACACCTTC. Translating gives CASSKGQTYGYTF.

This chain joins TRBV7-2 and TRBJ1-6, with D uncertain. The V gene's germline CDR1 is SGHTA and CDR2 FQGNSA. The CDR3 is made up of 17 amino acids. V lost 2 bases and J lost 0, with 11 bases in between. In DNA, the CDR3 is TGTGCCAGCAGCTTATATATGGGGAGCTCCTATAATTCACCCCTCCACTTT. Translation gives CASSLYMGSSYNSPLHF. Drawing the rest from reference TRBV7-2 and TRBJ1-6, the complete variable domain is GAGVSQSPSNKVTEKGKDVELRCDPISGHTALYWYRQSLGQGLEFLIYFQGNSAPDKSGLPSDRFSAERTGGSVSTLTIQRTQQEDSAVYLCASSLYMGSSYNSPLHFGNGTRLTVT.

In its sample, this clonotype is medium-sized (0.01 to 0.1%). This sequence joins TRBV6-5 and TRBJ2-1; 10 positions agree with TRBD2. The length of the CDR3 is 13 residues. Unmatched junction bases numbered 4, after V lost 10 bases and J lost 4 bases. Germline lookup yields CDR1 MNHEY and CDR2 SVGAGI. For the CDR3, the DNA is TGTGCCACAACTAGCGGGGCTTACAATGAGCAGTTCTTC. This sequence encodes CATTSGAYNEQFF.

By sample share, this clonotype is medium-sized. The V gene is TRBV18, the J gene TRBJ2-7, with D possibly being TRBD2 (5 bases). V gave up 2 bases and J gave up 2 bases, with 10 bases separating them. The CDR3 runs 14 residues. Per germline, CDR1 KGHSH and CDR2 LQKENI. The CDR3 sequence: CASSPAGRTYEQYF. CDR3 in DNA: TGTGCCAGCTCACCAGCGGGCCGGACCTACGAGCAGTACTTC.

This clonotype has more than one count but fewer than ten. The rearrangement uses TRBV4-2 and TRBJ2-3; D is unresolved. The CDR3 totals 13 residues. Germline-derived CDR1 and CDR2 are LGHNA and YNFKEQ. V dropped 0 bases and J dropped 5 bases, with 6 bases sitting between them. The CDR3 region is CASSQDLIDTQYF. In DNA form, the CDR3 reads TGTGCCAGCAGCCAAGATCTTATAGATACGCAGTATTTT.

This clonotype is classed as medium-sized (0.01 to 0.1%). V gene TRBV27 combines with J gene TRBJ2-7, with TRBD2 identical over 13 bases. Germline V lookup: CDR1 MNHEY, CDR2 SMNVEV (reference sequence). This CDR3 is 16 amino acids long. V was pared by 8 bases and J by 6 bases, with 13 bases of the junction left unmatched. CDR3 sequence: CASYPLGLAGVREQYF. CDR3 bases: TGTGCCAGCTACCCTCTAGGACTAGCGGGAGTTCGCGAGCAGTACTTC.

The chain joins TRBV20-1 to TRBJ2-3; D possibly matches TRBD1 or TRBD2 (5 bases each). Trimming removed 6 bases at V and 2 bases at J, with 12 bases between. Germline V gives CDR1 DFQATT, CDR2 SNEGSKA (reference sequence). There are 13 residues in the CDR3. The CDR3 sequence is CSAPEGLTDTQYF. CDR3 nucleotides: TGCAGTGCCCCCGAGGGGCTCACAGATACGCAGTATTTT.

This clonotype is medium-sized. The CDR3 nucleotides are TGTGCCAGCAGCCCGTCCTACGAGCAGTACTTC. It specifies CASSPSYEQYF. The genes are TRBV7-2 and TRBJ2-7; D uncertain. This CDR3 comprises 11 residues. From germline, CDR1 is SGHTA and CDR2 FQGNSA. With 5 bases removed from V and 1 base from J, the gap between germline ends came to 3 bases.

The gene calls are TRBV4-3 and TRBJ2-1, with D tentatively TRBD2 (6 bases). Between the trimmed V and J ends, which lost 0 bases and 7 bases, there was a span of 22 bases. The CDR3 consists of 18 residues. Germline lookup yields CDR1 LGHNA and CDR2 YSLEER. The CDR3: CASSQDLVGGNPGNEQFF. The CDR3, as DNA: TGCGCCAGCAGCCAAGATCTCGTTGGGGGGAACCCCGGGAATGAGCAGTTCTTC.

The chain has TRBV4-3 and TRBJ2-1; 9 bases are shared with TRBD2. Looked up from germline, CDR1 is LGHNA and CDR2 is YSLEER. The CDR3 is 16 residues long. J lost 1 base, V lost 4 bases, and 5 bases had no gene match. CDR3 bases: TGCGCCAGCAGCCCCGTGACTAGCGGTTCCTACAATGAGCAGTTCTTC. It translates to CASSPVTSGSYNEQFF.

J is TRBJ2-5 and V is TRBV6-2 or TRBV6-3; D possibly corresponds to TRBD1 (6 bases). The V end was cut by 6 bases, the J end by 5 bases, with 7 bases between. The germline V gene has CDR1 MNHEY and CDR2 SVGEGT. There are 11 residues in the CDR3. The CDR3 reads CASSQGETQYF. In nucleotides, the CDR3 is TGTGCCAGCAGCCAGGGGGAGACCCAGTACTTC.

This clonotype was observed a handful of times. The gene calls are TRBV5-1 and TRBJ1-5; no definite D call. The CDR3 is made up of 15 amino acids. The V end lost 0 bases, the J end lost 3 bases, and 10 bases lay between the germline ends. The germline V gene encodes CDR1 SGHRS and CDR2 YFSETQ. The CDR3 DNA reads as TGCGCCAGCAGCTTGGGGACGGTGCCCAATCAGCCCCAGCATTTT. This gives the protein CASSLGTVPNQPQHF.

In its sample, this clonotype ranks as medium-sized. J is TRBJ2-3 and V is TRBV19, with 9 bases matching TRBD2. Trimming took 3 bases from V and 4 from J; bases not matched to a gene: 11. CDR1 and CDR2 (germline): LNHDA, SQIVND (reference sequence). CDR3 length: 17 amino acids. The CDR3 DNA follows: TGTGCCAGTAGTATGACGGCAGCGGGGGGCTTTGCAGATACGCAGTATTTT. Encoded protein: CASSMTAAGGFADTQYF.

The rearrangement uses TRBV6-2 or TRBV6-3 and TRBJ2-7; 11 bases are a match to TRBD2. This CDR3 region has 20 residues. With V trimmed by 0 bases and J by 0 bases, 13 bases remained unmatched. CDR1 is MNHEY, CDR2 SVGEGT, per germline. The CDR3 nucleotides read TGTGCCAGCAGTTACTCCCGGCCTAGCGGGGGGCAAGATAGCTCCTACGAGCAGTACTTC. Translated, it gives CASSYSRPSGGQDSSYEQYF.

Relative to its sample, this clonotype is medium-sized. The V call is TRBV6-5, the J call TRBJ1-2; TRBD1 matches 11 bases. This CDR3 is built from 15 residues. Trimming cost V 9 bases and J 4 bases; bases outside gene matches: 10. CDR1 and CDR2 (germline): MNHEY, SVGAGI. The CDR3 sequence is CASRSGTGGVYGYTF. DNA of the CDR3: TGTGCCAGTCGTTCCGGGACAGGGGGAGTCTATGGCTACACCTTC.

By share of the sample, this clonotype is medium-sized. The chain links TRBV27 to TRBJ2-4; 9 bases align to TRBD2. Looked up from germline, CDR1 is MNHEY and CDR2 is SMNVEV (reference sequence). The junction had 10 bases not matched to a gene; V was cut back by 0 bases and J by 10 bases. The CDR3 covers 16 residues. The CDR3 bases are TGTGCCAGCAGTTTATCAGCGGGAGGCGGGGGGTCGATTCAGTACTTC. It yields the protein CASSLSAGGGGSIQYF.

This clonotype is medium-sized in the sample. CDR3 nucleotides: TGCAGCGTTGAAGTAAAAGACTACGAGCAGTACTTC. It yields the protein CSVEVKDYEQYF. V and J are TRBV29-1 and TRBJ2-7; D uncertain. The V and J ends lost 1 base and 3 bases respectively, with 7 bases between them. Germline CDR1 and CDR2: SQVTM and ANQGSEA. This CDR3 has 12 residues.

The sample holds a few counts of this clonotype. The rearrangement uses TRBV7-9 and TRBJ2-1, with D unresolved. The germline CDR1 and CDR2 sequences are SEHNR and FQNEAQ (reference sequence). With 2 bases removed from V and 7 bases from J, the gap between germline ends came to 12 bases. There are 14 residues in the CDR3. CDR3 region: CASSLSAWSNEQFF. The CDR3 bases are TGTGCCAGCAGCTTATCGGCGTGGTCTAATGAGCAGTTCTTC.

V gene TRBV7-2 combines with J gene TRBJ1-5, with D uncertain. Germline V CDR1 and CDR2: SGHTA, FQGNSA. The CDR3 runs to 13 residues. V was trimmed by 1 base and J by 4 bases, leaving 5 bases between them. The CDR3 here is CASSLVGNQPQHF. The CDR3 DNA is TGTGCCAGCAGCTTAGTGGGGAATCAGCCCCAGCATTTT.